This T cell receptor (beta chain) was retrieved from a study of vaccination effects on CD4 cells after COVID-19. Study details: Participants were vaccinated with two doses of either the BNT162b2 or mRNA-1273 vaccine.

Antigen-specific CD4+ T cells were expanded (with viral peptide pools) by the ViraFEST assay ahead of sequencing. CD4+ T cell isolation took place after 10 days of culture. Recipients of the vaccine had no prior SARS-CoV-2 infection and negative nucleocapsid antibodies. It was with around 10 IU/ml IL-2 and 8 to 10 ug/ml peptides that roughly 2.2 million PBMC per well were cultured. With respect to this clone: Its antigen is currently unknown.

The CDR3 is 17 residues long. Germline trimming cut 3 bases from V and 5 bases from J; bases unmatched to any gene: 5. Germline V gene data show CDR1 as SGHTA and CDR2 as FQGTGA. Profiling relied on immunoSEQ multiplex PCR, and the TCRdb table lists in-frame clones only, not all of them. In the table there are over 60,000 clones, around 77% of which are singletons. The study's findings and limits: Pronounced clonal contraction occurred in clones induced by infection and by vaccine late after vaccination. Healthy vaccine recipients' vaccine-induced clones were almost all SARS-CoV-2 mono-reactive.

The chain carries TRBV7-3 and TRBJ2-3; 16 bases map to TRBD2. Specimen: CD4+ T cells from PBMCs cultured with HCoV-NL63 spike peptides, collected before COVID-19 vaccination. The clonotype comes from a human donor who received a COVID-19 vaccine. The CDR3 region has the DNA TGTGCCAGCAGCTTTTCGGGACTAGCGGGGGGGGGAGATACGCAGTATTTT. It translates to CASSFSGLAGGGDTQYF.